The T cell receptor (beta chain) under discussion was sequenced for a study of blood T cell repertoires in COVID-19. The V end was cut by 6 bases, the J end by 1 base, with 9 bases between. This CDR3 has 13 residues. CDR1 and CDR2 from the germline V gene are SNHLY and FYNNEI. Profiling relied on immunoSEQ multiplex PCR, and the TCRdb table lists in-frame clones only, not all of them. The sample gives about 170,000 clones, around nine tenths of which show up once; 3% to 4% is in the top ten. The sample consisted of peripheral blood. The rearrangement uses TRBV2 and TRBJ1-1; D may be TRBD1 (6 bases). The sequence was collected from a man in his late teens or twenties with active or convalescent COVID-19. The CDR3 bases are TGTGCCAGCAGCCCGACAGGGAACACTGAAGCTTTCTTT. Translated: CASSPTGNTEAFF.